The present entry profiles one T cell receptor (beta chain) with its context. The antigen is undetermined. Sequenced material consisted of expressed TCRB transcripts (all of the isolated RNA was reverse transcribed). Data came from immunoSEQ multiplex PCR; TCRdb stores just in-frame clones and leaves some out. Of about 290,000 clones listed, around 7.3% were seen once; the top ten hold 1%. This sample was taken from a study of beta chain features in type 1 diabetes. Study-level points and caveats: In the patient group, naive, central memory and Treg TCRB repertoires seemed more alike than in the healthy donor group. Among patients with Type 1 diabetes, TCRB CDR3s were moderately but significantly shorter in every one of the four CD4+ subsets. Insertion counts at VDJ junctions were lower in type 1 diabetes patients, who also showed more deletions there.

Trimming removed 2 bases from V and 2 bases from J, with 10 bases in between. The CDR3 length is 15 residues. The V gene's germline CDR1 is SGHVS and CDR2 FQNEAQ. The genes are TRBV7-8 and TRBJ1-3; D may be TRBD1 (5 bases). This receptor was identified in a woman between 18 and 29 years old in good health. Material: central memory CD4+ T cells from blood. CDR3 DNA sequence: TGTGCCAGCAGCTTACGAGTGGGGGCTGGAAACACCATATATTTT. It is translated as CASSLRVGAGNTIYF. Looking up the rest from reference TRBV7-8 and TRBJ1-3 gives the full variable domain: GAGVSQSPRYKVAKRGQDVALRCDPISGHVSLFWYQQALGQGPEFLTYFQNEAQLDKSGLPSDRFFAERPEGSVSTLKIQRTQQEDSAVYLCASSLRVGAGNTIYFGEGSWLTVV.